This entry lists 30 T cell receptor beta chains sequenced from one sample in a study of CD8+ T cells in alopecia areata. RNA, once extracted, was reverse transcribed into cDNA for use as the sequencing template. Only in-frame clones appear in the TCRdb table, and some are missing; sequencing was by immunoSEQ multiplex PCR. The data hold 100,000 to 120,000 clones, with under 60% observed a single time. The sequenced sample was NKG2D-low CD8+ T cells sorted from blood. Every receptor here comes from a human donor with alopecia areata.

This clone has a handful of counts. The chain couples TRBV2 to TRBJ1-1; no definite D call. The CDR3 is made up of 12 amino acids. The V end was cut by 7 bases, the J end by 2 bases, with 8 bases between. In germline, CDR1 is SNHLY, CDR2 FYNNEI. The CDR3 sequence is CASNPGNTEAFF. The CDR3 DNA reads TGTGCCAGCAACCCGGGTAACACTGAAGCTTTCTTT.

The rearrangement uses TRBV6-5 and TRBJ2-1; 10 nucleotides line up with TRBD2. Unmatched junction bases numbered 9, after V lost 8 bases and J lost 8 bases. The CDR3 totals 14 residues. Per the germline V gene, CDR1 is MNHEY and CDR2 is SVGAGI. The CDR3, as DNA: TGTGCCAGCTGTTCAGCGGGAGGGCCCCATGAGCAGTTCTTC. Translation: CASCSAGGPHEQFF.

The chain links TRBV29-1 to TRBJ1-1, with 7 bases identical to TRBD1. J lost 1 base, V lost 8 bases, and 7 bases had no gene match. Germline V lookup: CDR1 SQVTM, CDR2 ANQGSEA. The CDR3 contains 13 residues. The CDR3 region has the DNA TGCAGCCCTGGACAGGCCACGAACACTGAAGCTTTCTTT. Translated: CSPGQATNTEAFF.

The rearrangement joins TRBV2 to TRBJ2-3; D uncertain. Trimming removed 3 bases at V and 2 bases at J, with 9 bases between. Germline V gives CDR1 SNHLY, CDR2 FYNNEI. The CDR3 has 14 residues. Here the CDR3 DNA reads TGTGCCAGCAGTGATTCGGTGGTCACAGATACGCAGTATTTT. Its protein is CASSDSVVTDTQYF.

The chain employs TRBV2 and TRBJ2-7; 9 nucleotides match TRBD1. The CDR3 is 13 residues long. The V gene's germline CDR1 is SNHLY and CDR2 FYNNEI. V dropped 5 bases and J dropped 5; count of bases not matched to a gene: 4. CDR3 coding DNA: TGTGCCAGCAGTTGGGACAGGGTAGACGAGCAGTACTTC. Its protein product is CASSWDRVDEQYF.

The chain uses TRBV6-5 and TRBJ2-2, with 8 nucleotides matching TRBD1. There are 15 residues in the CDR3. J lost 7 bases, V lost 2 bases, and 6 bases had no gene match. Germline V gives CDR1 MNHEY, CDR2 SVGAGI. The CDR3 DNA follows: TGTGCCAGCAGTTACGCAGGGGGCGAGGGCGGGGAGCTGTTTTTT. This codes for CASSYAGGEGGELFF.

Concerning this clone: A junction boundary mismatches the germline segment, possibly from a read error. The chain has TRBV7-7 and TRBJ2-1; D remains ambiguous. Per germline, CDR1 SSHAT and CDR2 FNYEAQ (reference sequence). CDR3 length: 15 residues. Written as DNA, the CDR3 is TGTGCTAGCAGCTCGACCCCGACCGGTAGTGATGAGCAGTTCTTC. The encoded protein is CASSSTPTGSDEQFF.

V gene TRBV7-9 combines with J gene TRBJ2-2; weak D call: TRBD2 (5 bases). V was shortened by 4 bases and J by 7 bases, with 13 bases between the two germline ends. The V gene's germline CDR1 is SEHNR and CDR2 FQNEAQ (reference sequence). The CDR3 is made up of 14 amino acids. The CDR3 DNA sequence: TGTGCCAGCAGCTCAGCCGGGATCAGCGGGGAGCTGTTTTTT. Protein: CASSSAGISGELFF.

The sample holds one count of this clone. The chain carries TRBV5-6 and TRBJ2-7; D call uncertain. The CDR3 loop spans 14 amino acids. Trimming left V 0 bases short and J 5 bases short, with 12 bases between. CDR1 is SGHDT and CDR2 is YYEEEE in the germline V gene. CDR3 nucleotides: TGTGCCAGCAGCTTGGAGTTGAGAGTGGACGAGCAGTACTTC. The encoded protein is CASSLELRVDEQYF.

This clone was seen just once. The chain links TRBV27 to TRBJ1-5; D remains unclear. Germline V CDR1 and CDR2: MNHEY, SMNVEV (reference sequence). V gave up 1 base and J gave up 6 bases, with 7 bases separating them. The length of the CDR3 is 13 residues. As DNA, the CDR3 is TGTGCCAGCAGTTTATGGTCGTCTCAGCCCCAGCATTTT. The encoded protein is CASSLWSSQPQHF.

This clone appeared a few times. The rearrangement joins TRBV28 to TRBJ1-5, with 9 bases that match TRBD1. Germline V gene sequence: CDR1 MDHEN, CDR2 SYDVKM. J lost 5 bases, V lost 3 bases, and 5 bases had no gene match. The CDR3 contains 15 residues. The CDR3 sequence: CASSFRGQGDQPQHF. The CDR3 nucleotides read TGTGCCAGCAGTTTTCGGGGACAGGGAGATCAGCCCCAGCATTTT. The whole variable domain, filled in from reference TRBV28 and TRBJ1-5, reads DVKVTQSSRYLVKRTGEKVFLECVQDMDHENMFWYRQDPGLGLRLIYFSYDVKMKEKGDIPEGYSVSREKKERFSLILESASTNQTSMYLCASSFRGQGDQPQHFGDGTRLSIL.

This clone was counted a few times. V and J are TRBV29-1 and TRBJ2-7, with a possible D match to TRBD1 (6 bases). The V and J ends lost 3 bases and 3 bases respectively, with 18 bases between them. This CDR3 is 15 amino acids long. Germline V CDR1 and CDR2: SQVTM, ANQGSEA. The CDR3 nucleotides read TGCAGCGTTGACCTGGCTCGGGACACTCACTACGAGCAGTACTTC. Its translation: CSVDLARDTHYEQYF.

V is TRBV7-9 and J is TRBJ1-2, with D unresolved. The CDR3 consists of 12 residues. Germline lookup yields CDR1 SEHNR and CDR2 FQNEAQ (reference sequence). Trimming cost V 5 bases and J 8 bases, with 12 bases left between them. CDR3 DNA sequence: TGTGCCAGCAGCGAAATTCGTTCCGGCTACACCTTC. This gives the protein CASSEIRSGYTF.

The chain combines TRBV29-1 with TRBJ1-4; 7 nucleotides align to TRBD1. This CDR3 is 15 amino acids long. Trimming took 5 bases from V and 6 from J; bases not matched to a gene: 12. The germline gives CDR1 SQVTM, CDR2 ANQGSEA. The CDR3 DNA reads as TGCAGCGTTTCCCCAGGGGGGGGCTTGGATGAAAAACTGTTTTTT. It codes for CSVSPGGGLDEKLFF.

J is TRBJ2-1 and V is TRBV16; D is unclear. Germline lookup yields CDR1 KGHSY and CDR2 FQNENV. This CDR3 comprises 13 residues. The germline V and J ends were trimmed by 0 bases and 9 bases, with 9 bases remaining between them. As DNA, the CDR3 is TGTGCCAGCAGCCAATCGACGGAAGGTGAGCAGTTCTTC. Translated, it gives CASSQSTEGEQFF.

The chain combines TRBV27 with TRBJ2-1; TRBD2 matches at 7 bases. This CDR3 is 17 amino acids long. CDR1 is MNHEY, CDR2 SMNVEV, per germline (reference sequence). The V and J ends lost 7 bases and 3 bases, in that order; junction bases with no gene match: 15. In DNA form, the CDR3 reads TGTGCCAGCAAATCGGGGACTCTAGCGGCTTACTACAATGAGCAGTTCTTC. The encoded protein is CASKSGTLAAYYNEQFF.

The rearrangement links TRBV19 to TRBJ2-1; a possible D gene is TRBD1 (5 bases). Germline-derived CDR1 and CDR2 are LNHDA and SQIVND (reference sequence). The germline V and J ends were trimmed by 0 bases and 4 bases, with 10 bases remaining between them. The CDR3 covers 15 residues. CDR3 region: CASSIEQADYNEQFF. In DNA, the CDR3 is TGTGCCAGTAGTATAGAACAGGCCGATTACAATGAGCAGTTCTTC.

CDR3 DNA: TGTGCCAGCGATGGGACCTTGGGGACAGATACGCAGTATTTT. This translates into CASDGTLGTDTQYF. This chain connects TRBV28 to TRBJ2-3; D may be TRBD1 or TRBD2 (5 bases each). The V gene's germline CDR1 is MDHEN and CDR2 SYDVKM. The CDR3 has 14 amino acids. V lost 8 bases to trimming and J lost 3 bases, with 15 bases between them.

The chain carries TRBV7-9 and TRBJ2-7, with 8 bases aligning to TRBD1. Germline assignment: CDR1 SEHNR and CDR2 FQNEAQ (reference sequence). The junction had 14 bases not matched to a gene; V was cut back by 7 bases and J by 6 bases. The CDR3 sequence is 15 residues long. CDR3 nucleotides: TGTGCCAGCACTCCGGGTACGACAGGGGTTAGCGAGCAGTACTTC. It yields the protein CASTPGTTGVSEQYF.

This clone showed up just a few times. V usage is TRBV10-3 and J usage is TRBJ2-1; D is uncertain. In germline, CDR1 is ENHRY, CDR2 SYGVKD. V lost 0 bases and J 10 bases, leaving 10 bases between the germline ends. This CDR3 is 13 amino acids long. The CDR3, as DNA: TGTGCCATCAGTGAGTCTTGGTCGTTGGAGCAGTTCTTC. Amino acids: CAISESWSLEQFF.

This clone was detected a few times. The chain combines TRBV29-1 with TRBJ2-1, with TRBD2 identical over 11 bases. V was clipped by 4 bases and J by 4 bases; unmatched bases: 12. The CDR3 is 17 amino acids. Germline lookup yields CDR1 SQVTM and CDR2 ANQGSEA. The CDR3: CSVGGDASGRPYNEQFF. DNA for the CDR3: TGCAGCGTTGGGGGGGATGCTAGCGGGAGGCCATACAATGAGCAGTTCTTC.

The chain couples TRBV11-3 to TRBJ2-2; D unclear. In germline, CDR1 is SGHNT, CDR2 YENEEA. The CDR3 has 12 amino acids. Trimming took off 5 bases at V and 6 bases at J, with 7 bases between the two ends. The CDR3 region has the DNA TGTGCCAGCAGCGTGGGTCCCGGGGAGCTGTTTTTT. Translated, it gives CASSVGPGELFF. The full variable domain, its missing parts supplied by reference TRBV11-3 and TRBJ2-2, is EAGVVQSPRYKIIEKKQPVAFWCNPISGHNTLYWYLQNLGQGPELLIRYENEEAVDDSQLPKDRFSAERLKGVDSTLKIQPAELGDSAVYLCASSVGPGELFFGEGSRLTVL.

The rearrangement joins TRBV5-1 to TRBJ1-1, with 7 bases identical to TRBD1. Germline V CDR1 and CDR2: SGHRS, YFSETQ. This CDR3 contains 15 residues. V trimming: 0 bases; J trimming: 10 bases; junction bases outside the gene matches: 12. This CDR3 is CASSLDGDSTWAAFF. CDR3 coding DNA: TGCGCCAGCAGCTTGGATGGGGACAGCACTTGGGCAGCTTTCTTT.

The V gene is TRBV7-8, the J gene TRBJ2-7, with D possibly being TRBD2 (6 bases). The germline V gene has CDR1 SGHVS and CDR2 FQNEAQ. The V end was cut by 9 bases, the J end by 0 bases, with 9 bases between. There are 12 residues in the CDR3. CDR3 DNA sequence: TGTGCCAGTTTAGCGGACTCCTACGAGCAGTACTTC. It encodes CASLADSYEQYF.

This sequence joins TRBV2 and TRBJ2-1, with TRBD2 matching 8 bases. The V segment lost 8 bases and the J segment 6 bases; nucleotides outside the gene matches: 15. The CDR3 has 16 residues. Per the germline V gene, CDR1 is SNHLY and CDR2 is FYNNEI. Written as DNA, the CDR3 is TGTGCCAGCGAGGGGAAGGAAAGCGGGAGAGTCAATGAGCAGTTCTTC. It codes for CASEGKESGRVNEQFF.

This clone came up once. This chain connects TRBV15 to TRBJ2-1; perhaps TRBD2 as D (6 bases). Per the germline V gene, CDR1 is LNHNV and CDR2 is YYDKDF (reference sequence). This CDR3 comprises 14 residues. Trimming pared 4 bases from V and 2 bases from J, leaving 9 bases between. The CDR3 here is CATSITGAYNEQFF. CDR3 sequence (DNA): TGTGCCACCAGCATTACGGGAGCCTACAATGAGCAGTTCTTC.

The J gene is TRBJ1-5, the V gene TRBV13; TRBD1 matches 8 bases. The V segment lost 10 bases and the J segment 8 bases; nucleotides outside the gene matches: 7. The CDR3 totals 12 residues. Per germline, CDR1 PRHDT and CDR2 FYEKMQ (reference sequence). The CDR3 protein is CATSGGGEPQHF. The CDR3 DNA follows: TGTGCCACCTCAGGGGGCGGTGAGCCCCAGCATTTT.

For this clone: Other DNA sequences within the sample encode an identical CDR3. The V and J genes are TRBV2 and TRBJ2-7; D unclear. The germline V gene encodes CDR1 SNHLY and CDR2 FYNNEI. CDR3 size: 10 residues. V was shortened by 6 bases and J by 4 bases, with 4 bases between the two germline ends. CDR3 protein: CASRGYEQYF. The CDR3 coding sequence is TGTGCCAGCAGAGGATACGAGCAGTACTTC.

This clone was recorded a few times. The chain couples TRBV5-1 to TRBJ2-7; 11 nucleotides align to TRBD2. The CDR3 sequence is 15 residues long. V lost 5 bases, J lost 5 bases, and 9 bases stayed unmatched. Per germline, CDR1 SGHRS and CDR2 YFSETQ. CDR3 amino acids: CASRYSLAGVDEQYF. In DNA, the CDR3 is TGCGCCAGCAGGTACTCACTAGCGGGGGTCGACGAGCAGTACTTC.

The chain has TRBV2 and TRBJ2-7; D unclear. CDR3 size: 10 residues. Germline V gene sequence: CDR1 SNHLY, CDR2 FYNNEI. Trimming left V 6 bases short and J 2 bases short, with 2 bases between. DNA of the CDR3: TGTGCCAGCAGGACCTACGAGCAGTACTTC. This codes for CASRTYEQYF.